This T cell receptor beta chain was found in a study of identical twins. General study points: Fewer insertions were carried by abundant cord blood beta clonotypes, but none was seen in memory repertoires. Beta out-of-frame sequences displayed a weaker excess of sharing between twins. Instead of following the same donors, the conclusions were based on cross-sectional statistical analysis. Analyses based on zero insertions could be partly confounded by invariant MAIT and iNKT cells.

TCRdb called the 5' RACE reads again in MiXCR, with one record for every CDR3 protein. The table records around 570,000 distinct CDR3 sequences, around a tenth of them present only once. The germline V gene encodes CDR1 SGHTA and CDR2 FQGNSA. This CDR3 has 15 amino acids. The V gene end was trimmed by 5 bases and the J gene end by 10 bases; junction bases not matched to a gene: 10. Remarks on this clonotype: What it binds is not known.

This sample was also put to use in a study of yellow fever vaccine responses in identical twins.

The rearrangement links TRBV7-2 to TRBJ2-1, with 11 bases matching TRBD2. The sample consisted of PBMCs. The TCR was taken from a young woman in good health. DNA for the CDR3: TGTGCCAGCAGCCTAACCCTTACTAGCGGGGGAGAGCAGTTCTTC. Amino acids: CASSLTLTSGGEQFF.